Each of the 28 T cell receptor beta chains below was sequenced from the same sample in a study of response to subunit inactivated influenza vaccine. A single record per CDR3 protein comes from TCRdb applying MiXCR to the RT-PCR reads. The table includes 650,000 to 850,000 distinct CDR3 sequences, approximately 15% detected once. This specimen consisted of PBMCs from blood, obtained less than 15 days before vaccination. The receptor set was obtained from a man between 50 and 59 years old who received an inactivated influenza vaccine.

The chain carries TRBV11-2 and TRBJ2-1; TRBD2 matches at 12 bases. Germline-derived CDR1 and CDR2 are SGHAT and FQNNGV. V shed 5 bases, J shed 8 bases, and the junction held 7 bases outside the gene matches. The CDR3 sequence is 15 residues long. CDR3 region: CASSPGLAGNYEQFF. The CDR3 DNA sequence: TGTGCCAGCAGCCCCGGACTAGCGGGAAACTATGAGCAGTTCTTC. Supplemented by reference TRBV11-2 and TRBJ2-1, the full variable domain reads EAGVAQSPRYKIIEKRQSVAFWCNPISGHATLYWYQQILGQGPKLLIQFQNNGVVDDSQLPKDRFSAERLKGVDSTLKIQPAKLEDSAVYLCASSPGLAGNYEQFFGPGTRLTVL.

This clonotype was counted at least ten times. The CDR3 protein is CASSQDAIAKNIQYF. CDR3 coding DNA: TGCGCCAGCAGCCAAGATGCAATAGCCAAAAACATTCAGTACTTC. The V call is TRBV4-3, the J call TRBJ2-4; D is unclear. Germline CDR1 reads LGHNA; CDR2 reads YSLEER. Trimming removed 0 bases at V and 0 bases at J, with 6 bases between. The CDR3 contains 15 residues.

This clonotype was observed a handful of times. This chain links TRBV4-1 with TRBJ1-5; TRBD1 matches 9 bases. This CDR3 spans 16 amino acids. Looked up from germline, CDR1 is MGHRA and CDR2 is YSYEKL. J lost 6 bases, V lost 0 bases, and 6 bases had no gene match. The CDR3 is CASSQDGTGKGQPQHF. In DNA, the CDR3 is TGCGCCAGCAGCCAAGACGGGACAGGGAAGGGTCAGCCCCAGCATTTT.

This clonotype was seen a handful of times. The chain joins TRBV4-3 to TRBJ2-7; D may be TRBD1 (6 bases). CDR1 is LGHNA, CDR2 YSLEER, per germline. V was pared by 4 bases and J by 1 base, with 8 bases between. CDR3 size: 13 residues. The CDR3 protein is CASSRDNSYEQYF. Written as DNA, the CDR3 is TGCGCCAGCAGCCGGGACAATTCCTACGAGCAGTACTTC.

A few counts support this clonotype. V is TRBV7-3 and J is TRBJ2-1; 9 bases are a match to TRBD2. CDR1 and CDR2 (germline): SGHTA, FQGTGA. J gave up 1 base and V 5 bases, and 0 bases lay outside the gene matches. The CDR3 loop spans 14 amino acids. The DNA for the CDR3 is TGTGCCAGCAGCAGCGGGAGGTCCTACAATGAGCAGTTCTTC. This gives the protein CASSSGRSYNEQFF.

This chain links TRBV29-1 with TRBJ2-2, with 8 bases aligning to TRBD2. Trimming took 7 bases from V and 6 from J; bases not matched to a gene: 7. The V gene's germline CDR1 is SQVTM and CDR2 ANQGSEA. CDR3 length equals 13 residues. The CDR3 DNA sequence: TGCAGCGCGCGGACTAGCTCTCCCGGGGAGCTGTTTTTT. Translating gives CSARTSSPGELFF.

Comment on this clonotype: Since a much larger clone is just one base distant, this may be a read error. This chain joins TRBV7-9 and TRBJ2-7; no clear D gene. The CDR3 sequence is 12 residues long. Per the germline V gene, CDR1 is SEHNR and CDR2 is FQNEAQ (reference sequence). The CDR3 reads CASSLEKYEQHF. CDR3 sequence (DNA): TGTGCCAGCAGCTTAGAGAAATACGAGCAGCACTTC.

This clonotype was detected ten times or more. CDR3 sequence (DNA): TGTGCCAGCAAGATAGCGGGAGCAGTAGATACGCAGTATTTT. Residues: CASKIAGAVDTQYF. The chain is built from TRBV27 and TRBJ2-3; 9 nucleotides line up with TRBD2. Per germline, CDR1 MNHEY and CDR2 SMNVEV (reference sequence). V shed 7 bases and J 5 bases; nucleotides not matched to a gene: 7. The CDR3 covers 14 residues.

The table lists this clonotype with a few counts. The CDR3 nucleotides read TGCAGCGTCGCCGGGAGATTGGATTACGAGCAGTACTTC. This translates into CSVAGRLDYEQYF. The chain recombines TRBV29-1 with TRBJ2-7; possible D gene TRBD2, 6 bases. The CDR3 is 13 amino acids. Trimming took off 6 bases at V and 4 bases at J, with 16 bases between the two ends. The germline V gene encodes CDR1 SQVTM and CDR2 ANQGSEA.

The CDR3: CASSLALSSPQHF. CDR3 sequence (DNA): TGTGCCAGCAGTTTAGCGCTTTCGTCCCCCCAGCATTTT. The chain combines TRBV12-3 or TRBV12-4 with TRBJ1-5, with D unresolved. Trimming cost V 0 bases and J 10 bases, with 10 bases left between them. The CDR3 spans 13 residues.

This clonotype was recorded a few times. The chain couples TRBV29-1 to TRBJ2-7; D may be TRBD1 or TRBD2 (5 bases each). The CDR3 extends over 12 amino acids. The V end was cut by 3 bases, the J end by 1 base, with 7 bases between. Germline CDR1 reads SQVTM; CDR2 reads ANQGSEA. In DNA, the CDR3 is TGCAGCGTTGAGGGGGAATCCTACGAGCAGTACTTC. This translates into CSVEGESYEQYF.

This clonotype has at least ten counts. As DNA, the CDR3 is TGCAGCGTTGAAGATCTTAGGACAGTCTCCTACAATGAGCAGTTCTTC. Amino acids: CSVEDLRTVSYNEQFF. V gene TRBV29-1 combines with J gene TRBJ2-1, with a weak D call TRBD1 (6 bases). The CDR3 consists of 16 residues. CDR1 SQVTM and CDR2 ANQGSEA come from the germline V gene. Trimming left V 0 bases short and J 0 bases short, with 12 bases between.

This clonotype came up a few times. The chain uses TRBV7-8 and TRBJ2-3, with 10 bases aligning to TRBD2. Germline loops: CDR1 SGHVS, CDR2 FQNEAQ. CDR3 length: 15 amino acids. The junction had 8 bases not matched to a gene; V was cut back by 6 bases and J by 5 bases. The CDR3 loop reads CASSLLAGYRDTQYF. CDR3 sequence (DNA): TGTGCCAGCAGTTTACTAGCGGGATACCGAGATACGCAGTATTTT. Full variable domain (outside the CDR3, taken from reference TRBV7-8 and TRBJ2-3): GAGVSQSPRYKVAKRGQDVALRCDPISGHVSLFWYQQALGQGPEFLTYFQNEAQLDKSGLPSDRFFAERPEGSVSTLKIQRTQQEDSAVYLCASSLLAGYRDTQYFGPGTRLTVL.

The chain combines TRBV12-3 or TRBV12-4 with TRBJ1-4, with a tentative D call TRBD1 (5 bases). This CDR3 is 15 amino acids long. The V and J ends lost 6 bases and 8 bases respectively, with 19 bases between them. In DNA, the CDR3 is TGTGCCAGCAGGATCGCCGGGAGGGGAGAGGAAAAACTGTTTTTT. The encoded protein is CASRIAGRGEEKLFF.

J is TRBJ1-1 and V is TRBV20-1; 8 bases agree with TRBD1. Germline V gene lookup returns CDR1 DFQATT and CDR2 SNEGSKA (reference sequence). V lost 0 bases to trimming and J lost 7 bases; unmatched junction nucleotides: 13. The CDR3 spans 16 residues. The CDR3 region has the DNA TGCAGTGCTAGAGACGAGGACAGGGCGCTATCCTTTGAAGCTTTCTTT. This encodes CSARDEDRALSFEAFF.

V is TRBV20-1 and J is TRBJ2-4; 9 nucleotides agree with TRBD2. Germline V CDR1 and CDR2: DFQATT, SNEGSKA (reference sequence). CDR3 length equals 16 residues. The CDR3 DNA sequence: TGCACCGCGGGAGGGCCGTCCCTACTAGCCAAAAACATTCAGTACTTC. It encodes CTAGGPSLLAKNIQYF.

Ten or more counts support this clonotype. V gene TRBV5-6 combines with J gene TRBJ1-5; D is unclear. Looked up from germline, CDR1 is SGHDT and CDR2 is YYEEEE. The CDR3 is 14 amino acids. Trimming left V 1 base short and J 3 bases short, with 8 bases between. The CDR3 reads CASSLSRFNQPQHF. The CDR3 bases are TGTGCCAGCAGCTTGAGTCGCTTCAATCAGCCCCAGCATTTT.

This clonotype occurred a few times. The chain recombines TRBV20-1 with TRBJ2-1, with 9 bases fitting TRBD2. With 8 bases clipped from V and 4 bases from J, the junction kept 3 bases outside the gene matches. There are 12 residues in the CDR3. Looked up from germline, CDR1 is DFQATT and CDR2 is SNEGSKA (reference sequence). CDR3 sequence: CSLAGQYNEQFF. The CDR3 DNA is TGCAGTCTAGCGGGACAGTACAATGAGCAGTTCTTC.

The chain joins TRBV19 to TRBJ2-1, with 11 bases aligning to TRBD2. Trimming removed 3 bases from V and 4 bases from J; junction bases left unmatched: 11. Germline V gene sequence: CDR1 LNHDA, CDR2 SQIVND (reference sequence). CDR3 length: 18 residues. CDR3 DNA sequence: TGTGCCAGTAGTATTAGGTGGGAGACTAGCGGGGAATACAATGAGCAGTTCTTC. This translates into CASSIRWETSGEYNEQFF.

The chain combines TRBV7-2 with TRBJ2-7; 11 bases align to TRBD1. CDR3 length: 16 residues. The junction had 10 bases not matched to a gene; V was cut back by 2 bases and J by 7 bases. Germline loops: CDR1 SGHTA, CDR2 FQGNSA. CDR3 sequence: CASSLSSGTGGREQYF. In DNA, the CDR3 is TGTGCCAGCAGCTTATCTTCCGGGACAGGGGGGAGGGAGCAGTACTTC.

This sequence joins TRBV12-3 or TRBV12-4 and TRBJ2-1; 9 nucleotides match TRBD2. Germline trimming cut 6 bases from V and 2 bases from J; bases unmatched to any gene: 5. This CDR3 is built from 15 residues. CDR3 residues: CASSRASGAYNEQFF. The CDR3 DNA follows: TGTGCCAGCAGCCGGGCTAGCGGGGCCTACAATGAGCAGTTCTTC.

This clonotype was detected only a few times. The CDR3 DNA reads TGCGCCAGCAGCCAAGAGTTCCGCGGGAGAACCTACAATGAGCAGTTCTTC. Protein: CASSQEFRGRTYNEQFF. The chain uses TRBV4-3 and TRBJ2-1; 7 nucleotides match TRBD2. The CDR3 covers 17 residues. Germline V gene lookup returns CDR1 LGHNA and CDR2 YSLEER. V lost 0 bases to trimming and J lost 2 bases; unmatched junction nucleotides: 7.

This clonotype showed up just a few times. The rearrangement links TRBV4-3 to TRBJ2-1, with 8 bases fitting TRBD2. The V gene end was trimmed by 1 base and the J gene end by 7 bases; junction bases not matched to a gene: 9. CDR1 is LGHNA, CDR2 YSLEER, per germline. The CDR3 consists of 16 residues. CDR3 nucleotide sequence: TGCGCCAGCAGCCAAGCTTCGACCGGGACTAGAAATGAGCAGTTCTTC. The encoded protein is CASSQASTGTRNEQFF.

This clonotype has only a few counts. The V and J genes are TRBV25-1 and TRBJ1-6; D might be TRBD1 (5 bases). Trimming cost V 2 bases and J 7 bases, with 9 bases left between them. Per germline, CDR1 MGHDK and CDR2 SYGVNS. The CDR3 spans 14 residues. In nucleotides, the CDR3 is TGTGCCAGCAGTGAAGAGGCAGGGAATTCACCCCTCCACTTT. Protein sequence: CASSEEAGNSPLHF.

The V call is TRBV20-1, the J call TRBJ2-2, with 7 bases aligning to TRBD1. CDR1 and CDR2 from the germline V gene are DFQATT and SNEGSKA (reference sequence). Unmatched junction bases numbered 5, after V lost 2 bases and J lost 5 bases. The CDR3 runs 14 residues. CDR3 sequence reads: CSARTGAGTGELFF. In nucleotides, the CDR3 is TGCAGTGCTAGAACAGGGGCCGGGACCGGGGAGCTGTTTTTT.

The chain recombines TRBV11-2 with TRBJ2-2; D call uncertain. CDR1 is SGHAT, CDR2 FQNNGV, per germline. V gave up 1 base and J gave up 1 base, with 13 bases separating them. This CDR3 is 17 amino acids long. The CDR3 reads CASSLGEGRRNTGELFF. The CDR3 DNA reads TGTGCCAGCAGCTTAGGGGAAGGGCGGAGGAACACCGGGGAGCTGTTTTTT.

The chain uses TRBV7-7 and TRBJ2-2; 11 bases are a match to TRBD2. Trimming at V came to 0 bases and at J to 6 bases, leaving 3 bases not matched to a gene. In germline, CDR1 is SSHAT, CDR2 FNYEAQ (reference sequence). The CDR3 sequence is 16 residues long. CDR3 bases: TGTGCCAGCAGCTTAGCGCTAGCGGGAGGCGCCGGGGAGCTGTTTTTT. This translates into CASSLALAGGAGELFF.

This clonotype has a handful of counts. The V and J genes are TRBV7-2 and TRBJ2-5; TRBD2 matches at 10 bases. With V trimmed by 2 bases and J by 4 bases, 7 bases remained unmatched. Germline V gene lookup returns CDR1 SGHTA and CDR2 FQGNSA. The CDR3 contains 16 residues. The chain's CDR3 is CASSLTLAGARETQYF. The CDR3 nucleotides are TGTGCCAGCAGCTTAACTCTAGCGGGGGCCCGAGAGACCCAGTACTTC.